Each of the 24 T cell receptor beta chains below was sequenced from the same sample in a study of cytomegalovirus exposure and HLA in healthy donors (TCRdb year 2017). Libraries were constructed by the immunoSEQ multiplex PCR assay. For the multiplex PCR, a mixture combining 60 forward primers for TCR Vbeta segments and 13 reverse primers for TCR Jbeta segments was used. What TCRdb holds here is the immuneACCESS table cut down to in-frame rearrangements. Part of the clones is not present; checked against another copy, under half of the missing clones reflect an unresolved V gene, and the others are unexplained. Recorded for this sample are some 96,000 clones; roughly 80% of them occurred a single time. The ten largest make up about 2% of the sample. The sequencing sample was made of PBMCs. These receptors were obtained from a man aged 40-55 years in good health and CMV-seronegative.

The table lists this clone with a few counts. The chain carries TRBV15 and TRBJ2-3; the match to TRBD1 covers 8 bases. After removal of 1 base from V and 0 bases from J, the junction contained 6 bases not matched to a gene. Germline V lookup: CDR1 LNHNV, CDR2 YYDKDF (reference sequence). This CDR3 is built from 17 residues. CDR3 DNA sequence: TGTGCCACCAGCAGAGCGGGGACAGGTTATAGCACAGATACGCAGTATTTT. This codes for CATSRAGTGYSTDTQYF.

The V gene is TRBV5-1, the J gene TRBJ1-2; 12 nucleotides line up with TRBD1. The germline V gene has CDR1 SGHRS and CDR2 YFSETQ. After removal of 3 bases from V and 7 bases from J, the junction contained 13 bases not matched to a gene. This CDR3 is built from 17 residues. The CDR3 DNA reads TGCGCCAGCAGCTCTACGAAGGCGGGACAGGGGGCGCTTGGCTACACCTTC. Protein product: CASSSTKAGQGALGYTF.

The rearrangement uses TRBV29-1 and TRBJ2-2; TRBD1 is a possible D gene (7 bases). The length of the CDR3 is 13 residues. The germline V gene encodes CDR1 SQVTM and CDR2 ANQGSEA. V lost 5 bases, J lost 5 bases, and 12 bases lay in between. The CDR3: CSVNRGGTGELFF. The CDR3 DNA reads TGCAGCGTTAACAGGGGAGGAACCGGGGAGCTGTTTTTT.

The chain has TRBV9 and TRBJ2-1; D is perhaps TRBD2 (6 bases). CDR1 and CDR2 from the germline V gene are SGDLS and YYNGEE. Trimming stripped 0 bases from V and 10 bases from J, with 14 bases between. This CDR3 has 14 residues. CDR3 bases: TGTGCCAGCAGCGTAGCGAGTGCGGGGTTAGAGCAGTTCTTC. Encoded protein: CASSVASAGLEQFF.

Written as DNA, the CDR3 is TGTGCCAGCAGCAACCTAGGGGGGGGCACCTACGAGCAGTACTTC. Amino acid sequence: CASSNLGGGTYEQYF. This chain links TRBV7-8 with TRBJ2-7; tentatively, D is TRBD2 (7 bases). CDR1 is SGHVS and CDR2 is FQNEAQ in the germline V gene. This CDR3 is 15 amino acids long. V was clipped by 5 bases and J by 2 bases, with 16 bases between them.

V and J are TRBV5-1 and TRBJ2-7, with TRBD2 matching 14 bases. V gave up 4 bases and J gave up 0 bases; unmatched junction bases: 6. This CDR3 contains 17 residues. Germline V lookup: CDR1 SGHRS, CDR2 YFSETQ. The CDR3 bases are TGCGCCAGCAGCCGAGGACTAGCGGGAGGTGCCTCCTACGAGCAGTACTTC. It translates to CASSRGLAGGASYEQYF.

The CDR3 spells CASSPQDNYEQYF. For the CDR3, the DNA is TGTGCCAGCTCACCCCAGGACAACTACGAGCAGTACTTC. J is TRBJ2-7 and V is TRBV18; tentatively, D is TRBD1 (5 bases). This CDR3 is 13 amino acids long. V lost 3 bases and J lost 3, with 9 bases in between. Germline V gene lookup returns CDR1 KGHSH and CDR2 LQKENI.

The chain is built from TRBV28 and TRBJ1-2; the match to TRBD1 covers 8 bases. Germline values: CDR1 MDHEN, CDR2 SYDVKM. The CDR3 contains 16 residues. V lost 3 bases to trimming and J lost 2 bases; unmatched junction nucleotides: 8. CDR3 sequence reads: CASSFPLGQENYGYTF. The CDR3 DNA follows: TGTGCCAGCAGTTTTCCACTGGGACAGGAGAACTATGGCTACACCTTC.

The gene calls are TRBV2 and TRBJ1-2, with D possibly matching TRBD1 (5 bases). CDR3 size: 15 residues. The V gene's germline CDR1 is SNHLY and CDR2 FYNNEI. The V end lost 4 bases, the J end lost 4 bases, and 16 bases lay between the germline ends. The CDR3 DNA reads TGTGCCAGCAGTGCTGAAAGGGGATTGCTCTATGGCTACACCTTC. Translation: CASSAERGLLYGYTF.

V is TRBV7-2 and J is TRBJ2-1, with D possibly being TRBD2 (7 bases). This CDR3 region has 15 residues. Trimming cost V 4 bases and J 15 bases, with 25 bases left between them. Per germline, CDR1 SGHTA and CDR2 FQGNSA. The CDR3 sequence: CASSSPAGAPKVGFF. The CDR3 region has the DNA TGTGCCAGCAGCTCCCCTGCGGGGGCCCCAAAGGTGGGGTTCTTC.

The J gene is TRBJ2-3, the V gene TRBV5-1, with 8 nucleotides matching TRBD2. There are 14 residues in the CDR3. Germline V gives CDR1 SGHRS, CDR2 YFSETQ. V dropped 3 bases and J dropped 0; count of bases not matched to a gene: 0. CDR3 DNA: TGCGCCAGCAGCTCGGGGGGGAGCACAGATACGCAGTATTTT. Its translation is CASSSGGSTDTQYF.

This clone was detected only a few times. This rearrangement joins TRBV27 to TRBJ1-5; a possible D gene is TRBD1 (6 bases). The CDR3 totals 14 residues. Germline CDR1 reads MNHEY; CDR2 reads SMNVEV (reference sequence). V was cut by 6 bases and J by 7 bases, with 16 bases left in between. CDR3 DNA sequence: TGTGCCAGCAGCTATACAGGGACGGGACAGCCCCAGCATTTT. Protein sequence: CASSYTGTGQPQHF.

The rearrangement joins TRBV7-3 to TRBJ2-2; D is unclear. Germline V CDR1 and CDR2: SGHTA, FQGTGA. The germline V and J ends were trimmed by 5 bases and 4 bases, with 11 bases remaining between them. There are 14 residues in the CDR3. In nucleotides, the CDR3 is TGTGCCAGCAGCCTAGATATCAGCACCGGGGAGCTGTTTTTT. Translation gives CASSLDISTGELFF.

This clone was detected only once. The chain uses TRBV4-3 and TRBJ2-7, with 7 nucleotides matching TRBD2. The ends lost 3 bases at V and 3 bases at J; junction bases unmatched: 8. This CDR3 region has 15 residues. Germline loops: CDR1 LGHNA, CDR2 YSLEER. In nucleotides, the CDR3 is TGCGCCAGCAGCCAGTCGTCAGCGGGGATCTACGAGCAGTACTTC. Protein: CASSQSSAGIYEQYF.

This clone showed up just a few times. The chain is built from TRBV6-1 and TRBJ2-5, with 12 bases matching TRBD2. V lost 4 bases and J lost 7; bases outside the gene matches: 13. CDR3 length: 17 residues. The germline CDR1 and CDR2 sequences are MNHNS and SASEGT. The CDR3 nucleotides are TGTGCCAGCAGTGGGGAGTCTAGCGGGGGGGGTTATATGACCCAGTACTTC. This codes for CASSGESSGGGYMTQYF.

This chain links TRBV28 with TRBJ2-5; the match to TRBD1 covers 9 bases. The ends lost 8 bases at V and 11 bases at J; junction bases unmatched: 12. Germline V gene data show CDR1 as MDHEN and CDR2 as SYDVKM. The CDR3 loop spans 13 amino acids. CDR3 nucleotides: TGTGCCAGCGGCGGGACAGGGTCGGGTGAGCAGTACTTC. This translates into CASGGTGSGEQYF.

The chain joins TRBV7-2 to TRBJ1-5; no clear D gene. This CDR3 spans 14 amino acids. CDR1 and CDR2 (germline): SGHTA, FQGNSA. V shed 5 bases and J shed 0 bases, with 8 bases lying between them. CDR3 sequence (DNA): TGTGCCAGCAGCCCGAGCTATAGCAATCAGCCCCAGCATTTT. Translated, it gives CASSPSYSNQPQHF.

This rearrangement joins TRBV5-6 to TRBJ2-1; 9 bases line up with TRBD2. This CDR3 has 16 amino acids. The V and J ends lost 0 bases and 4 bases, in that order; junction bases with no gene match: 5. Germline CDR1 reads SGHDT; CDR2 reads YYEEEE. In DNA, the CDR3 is TGTGCCAGCAGCTTGGTAGCGGGGGCGCGGTACAATGAGCAGTTCTTC. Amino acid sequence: CASSLVAGARYNEQFF. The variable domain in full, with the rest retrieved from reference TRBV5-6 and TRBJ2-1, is DAGVTQSPTHLIKTRGQQVTLRCSPKSGHDTVSWYQQALGQGPQFIFQYYEEEERQRGNFPDRFSGHQFPNYSSELNVNALLLGDSALYLCASSLVAGARYNEQFFGPGTRLTVL.

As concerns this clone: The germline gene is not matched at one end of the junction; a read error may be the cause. The CDR3 bases are TGTTCCAGCAGCCGGGACAGGGGTTTTGGCTACACCTTC. Translating it yields CSSSRDRGFGYTF. The rearrangement uses TRBV7-9 and TRBJ1-2, with TRBD1 matching over 10 bases. The CDR3 length is 13 residues. Germline lookup yields CDR1 SEHNR and CDR2 FQNEAQ (reference sequence).

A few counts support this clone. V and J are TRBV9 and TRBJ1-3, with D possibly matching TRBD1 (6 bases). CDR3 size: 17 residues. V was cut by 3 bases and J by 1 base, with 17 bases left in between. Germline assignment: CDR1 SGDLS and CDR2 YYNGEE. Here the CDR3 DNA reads TGTGCCAGCAGCGCGAGAGGGGGTGGATTTTCTGGAAACACCATATATTTT. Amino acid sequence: CASSARGGGFSGNTIYF.

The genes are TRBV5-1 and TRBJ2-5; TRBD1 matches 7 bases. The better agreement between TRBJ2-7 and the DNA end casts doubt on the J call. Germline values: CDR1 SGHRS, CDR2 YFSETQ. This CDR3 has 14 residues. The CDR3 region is CASSLGGQLYEQYF. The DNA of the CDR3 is TGCGCCAGCAGCTTGGGGGGACAGTTGTACGAGCAGTACTTC.

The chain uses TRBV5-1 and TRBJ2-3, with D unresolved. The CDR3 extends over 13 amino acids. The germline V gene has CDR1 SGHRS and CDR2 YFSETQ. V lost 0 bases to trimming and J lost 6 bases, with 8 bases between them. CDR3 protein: CASSLGGWDTQYF. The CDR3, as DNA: TGCGCCAGCAGCTTGGGAGGCTGGGATACGCAGTATTTT.

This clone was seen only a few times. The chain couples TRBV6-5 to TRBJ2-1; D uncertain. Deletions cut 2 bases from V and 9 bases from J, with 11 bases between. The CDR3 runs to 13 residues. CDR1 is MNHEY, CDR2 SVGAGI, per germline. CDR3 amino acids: CASSYQKWAEQFF. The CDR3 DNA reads TGTGCCAGCAGTTACCAAAAGTGGGCTGAGCAGTTCTTC.

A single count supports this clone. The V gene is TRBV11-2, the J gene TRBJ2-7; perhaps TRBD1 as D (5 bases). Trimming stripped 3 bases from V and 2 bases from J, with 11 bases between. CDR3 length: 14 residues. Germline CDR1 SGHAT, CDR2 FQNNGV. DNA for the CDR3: TGTGCCAGCAGCTTGCGACAGCCAACCTACGAGCAGTACTTC. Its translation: CASSLRQPTYEQYF.